The 10 T cell receptor beta chains listed next were all sequenced from one sample in a study of shared clonotypes between healthy human individuals. The protocol was immunoSEQ multiplex PCR, while the TCRdb copy is restricted to in-frame clones and leaves out a portion. This sample has roughly 510,000 clones, with nearly 80% found just once. The sample comprised PBMCs. The source is a woman between 40 and 50 years old in good health. Some clones in this sample may be carry-over from other donors' samples.

The chain joins TRBV9 to TRBJ1-2, with TRBD1 identical over 8 bases. J was trimmed by 1 base and V by 3 bases; bases with no gene match: 2. Germline CDR1 and CDR2: SGDLS and YYNGEE. CDR3 size: 14 residues. Here the CDR3 DNA reads TGTGCCAGCAGCGCAGGACAGGGTAACTATGGCTACACCTTC. Translation: CASSAGQGNYGYTF.

This clone was detected once. The rearrangement links TRBV9 to TRBJ2-7, with a possible D match to TRBD2 (5 bases). Germline V lookup: CDR1 SGDLS, CDR2 YYNGEE. This CDR3 has 15 residues. Trimming stripped 0 bases from V and 0 bases from J, with 10 bases between. CDR3 sequence (DNA): TGTGCCAGCAGCGTAGCGATCAGCGGCTCCTACGAGCAGTACTTC. Amino acid sequence: CASSVAISGSYEQYF. Filled out from reference TRBV9 and TRBJ2-7, the complete variable domain reads DSGVTQTPKHLITATGQRVTLRCSPRSGDLSVYWYQQSLDQGLQFLIQYYNGEERAKGNILERFSAQQFPDLHSELNLSSLELGDSALYFCASSVAISGSYEQYFGPGTRLTVT.

The rearrangement joins TRBV7-9 to TRBJ2-1; tentative D call: TRBD2 (6 bases). Per germline, CDR1 SEHNR and CDR2 FQNEAQ (reference sequence). The CDR3 is 16 amino acids. The germline V and J ends were trimmed by 3 bases and 1 base, with 13 bases remaining between them. CDR3 in DNA: TGTGCCAGCAGCTTTGTTAGGGGAGGATCCTACAATGAGCAGTTCTTC. Protein product: CASSFVRGGSYNEQFF.

The V and J genes are TRBV4-1 and TRBJ2-4; D tentatively reads TRBD1 or TRBD2 (5 bases each). Germline CDR1 MGHRA, CDR2 YSYEKL. V lost 0 bases, J lost 9 bases, and 18 bases lay in between. CDR3 size: 16 residues. This CDR3 reads CASSQDRGSSRAIQYF. The CDR3 region has the DNA TGCGCCAGCAGCCAAGATCGGGGCAGTTCAAGGGCCATTCAGTACTTC.

Concerning this clone: Germline is not matched at one junction end, which may reflect a read error. The gene calls are TRBV7-7 and TRBJ2-1; 10 bases match TRBD2. Germline loops: CDR1 SSHAT, CDR2 FNYEAQ (reference sequence). The CDR3 spans 15 residues. The CDR3 nucleotides read TGTGCTAGCAGCTCCGGACTAGCGGTCTACAATGAGCAGTTCTTC. Encoded protein: CASSSGLAVYNEQFF.

V usage is TRBV18 and J usage is TRBJ2-2; 7 nucleotides align to TRBD2. The germline CDR1 and CDR2 sequences are KGHSH and LQKENI. This CDR3 is 17 amino acids long. With V trimmed by 0 bases and J by 3 bases, 7 bases remained unmatched. The CDR3: CASSPPSGGYYTGELFF. CDR3 bases: TGTGCCAGCTCACCACCGTCGGGGGGATATTACACCGGGGAGCTGTTTTTT.

The chain carries TRBV5-6 and TRBJ2-1; 13 bases line up with TRBD2. After removal of 3 bases from V and 7 bases from J, the junction contained 13 bases not matched to a gene. Germline V gene data show CDR1 as SGHDT and CDR2 as YYEEEE. The CDR3 is 18 residues long. The CDR3 nucleotides read TGTGCCAGCAGCTCCCCGGGACTAGCGGGAAGCAGGGGGAATGAGCAGTTCTTC. Its translation is CASSSPGLAGSRGNEQFF.

The chain carries TRBV5-6 and TRBJ1-5; 8 nucleotides match TRBD1. Looked up from germline, CDR1 is SGHDT and CDR2 is YYEEEE. V trimming: 3 bases; J trimming: 7 bases; junction bases outside the gene matches: 6. CDR3 size: 14 residues. The DNA for the CDR3 is TGTGCCAGCAGCTCTCGGACAGGGAAGCAGCCCCAGCATTTT. The encoded protein is CASSSRTGKQPQHF.

The chain recombines TRBV5-1 with TRBJ1-2; TRBD1 aligns across 11 bases. The CDR3 runs 14 residues. V shed 0 bases, J shed 8 bases, and the junction held 3 bases outside the gene matches. The germline gives CDR1 SGHRS, CDR2 YFSETQ. CDR3 coding DNA: TGCGCCAGCAGCTTGGCGGGACAGGGGGACGGCTACACCTTC. Translated: CASSLAGQGDGYTF.

The CDR3 coding sequence is TGTGCCAGCAGGAAAGCCGGGGATGAAAAACTGTTTTTT. This translates into CASRKAGDEKLFF. The genes are TRBV6-1 and TRBJ1-4; no clear D. V was shortened by 6 bases and J by 6 bases, with 11 bases between the two germline ends. Germline CDR1 and CDR2: MNHNS and SASEGT. CDR3 length: 13 residues.